This T cell receptor (beta chain) was observed in a study of shared clonotypes between healthy human individuals. Study information: Sampling drew on donors who were a couple of women and three men aged 18 to 49.

The germline V gene has CDR1 KGHSH and CDR2 LQKENI. Trimming stripped 2 bases from V and 5 bases from J, with 13 bases between. CDR3 length: 15 amino acids. Roughly 82 million PBMCs served as the genomic DNA source for unsorted samples. Measured with immunoSEQ multiplex PCR; TCRdb has only the in-frame clones, and not every one. This sample yields about 480,000 clones, of which around 79% are seen a single time; around 12% belongs to the top ten. This receptor was taken from a woman in her thirties or forties in good health. Some clones in this sample may be carry-over from other donors' samples. Input material: PBMCs. The V gene is TRBV18, the J gene TRBJ2-1; D might be TRBD2 (5 bases). CDR3 DNA: TGTGCCAGCTCACCAAGTCAGGACTTCAACAATGAGCAGTTCTTC. Its protein is CASSPSQDFNNEQFF.